The 6 T cell receptor beta chains below all came from one sample that was sequenced in a study of T cell repertoires in cytomegalovirus infection. For these TCRs, the target antigens are not known. TCRdb analysed the reads with MiXCR anew, one entry per CDR3 protein. The sample lists 700,000 to 950,000 distinct CDR3 sequences, approximately 29% occurring once. The sequenced sample was cultured CD8+ T cells from PBMCs, obtained from culture after CMV antigen stimulation. The receptors shown here come from a human donor in good health (CMV status not recorded). Some clones in this sample may be carry-over from other donors' samples.

This chain links TRBV6-6 with TRBJ2-1; D remains ambiguous. CDR3 length equals 16 residues. Between the trimmed V and J ends, which lost 1 base and 1 base, there was a span of 11 bases. From germline, CDR1 is MNHNY and CDR2 SVGAGI (reference sequence). CDR3 residues: CASSYLARESYNEQFF. The CDR3 nucleotides read TGTGCCAGCAGTTACTTGGCGCGAGAGTCCTACAATGAGCAGTTCTTC.

The J gene is TRBJ1-2, the V gene TRBV7-4; D gene uncertain. Germline V gives CDR1 SGHVT, CDR2 SQSDAQ. Trimming removed 6 bases at V and 7 bases at J, with 12 bases between. The CDR3 consists of 12 residues. The CDR3 loop is CASSLSGRGYTF. The DNA of the CDR3 is TGTGCCAGCAGTTTGTCCGGTCGTGGCTACACCTTC.

A few counts support this clonotype. The chain carries TRBV11-1 and TRBJ2-1; D ambiguous. CDR3 length: 13 residues. Germline loops: CDR1 SGHAT, CDR2 FQDESV (reference sequence). Trimming left V 1 base short and J 4 bases short, with 5 bases between. The CDR3 reads CASSLERYNEQFF. Written as DNA, the CDR3 is TGTGCCAGCAGCTTAGAGAGATACAATGAGCAGTTCTTC.

This clonotype was counted at least ten times. The J gene is TRBJ2-1, the V gene TRBV12-3 or TRBV12-4, with 9 bases that match TRBD1. The V segment lost 4 bases and the J segment 6 bases; nucleotides outside the gene matches: 7. This CDR3 comprises 15 residues. CDR3 protein: CASSSGQGKGNEQFF. DNA of the CDR3: TGTGCCAGCAGTTCCGGACAGGGGAAGGGCAATGAGCAGTTCTTC.

The chain has TRBV6-1 and TRBJ2-1; 7 bases are a match to TRBD1. From germline, CDR1 is MNHNS and CDR2 SASEGT. The CDR3 has 14 amino acids. The junction had 11 bases not matched to a gene; V was cut back by 10 bases and J by 5 bases. The CDR3 region is CATERTGKNNEQFF. The CDR3 DNA reads TGTGCCACCGAAAGGACAGGAAAAAACAATGAGCAGTTCTTC.

The chain is built from TRBV6-5 and TRBJ2-1, with 7 bases fitting TRBD1. The length of the CDR3 is 15 residues. Germline CDR1 and CDR2: MNHEY and SVGAGI. V was clipped by 10 bases and J by 4 bases; unmatched bases: 13. CDR3 in DNA: TGTGCCACCACCGTAGGGGGCGCGGAGTACAATGAGCAGTTCTTC. Amino acid sequence: CATTVGGAEYNEQFF.